This is a list of T cell receptor beta chains from one sample in a study of blood T cell repertoires in COVID-19. Libraries were prepared by immunoSEQ multiplex PCR; TCRdb keeps only in-frame clonotypes and omits some of them. Of over 100,000 clones in the sample, over 80% are singletons; the top ten hold around 1.1%. Sequenced sample: peripheral blood. The receptors were sampled from a human donor in a cohort sampled during active COVID-19. Both conserved end residues are part of each CDR3. The order of the fields is clone size, J gene, D gene, V gene, CDR3 DNA, CDR3 protein. D genes are given only for firm matches. Where a row states a size, it is once, few, many or the class of an expanded clone; other rows omit it.

>.|TRBJ2-1|.|TRBV19
TGTGCCAGTAGTCCCCGGCAGGGGAGATACAATGAGCAGTTCTTC
CASSPRQGRYNEQFF
>.|TRBJ1-5|.|TRBV9
TGTGCCAGCAGCATGACAGATAGCAATCAGCCCCAGCATTTT
CASSMTDSNQPQHF
>.|TRBJ2-5|TRBD2|TRBV7-2
TGTGCCAGCAGCTCCCTAGCGGGAGCCCTACAAGAGACCCAGTACTTC
CASSSLAGALQETQYF
>.|TRBJ1-2|TRBD1|TRBV11-2
TGTGCCAGCAGCTTAGAAACAGGGGGCAGGGGCTACACCTTC
CASSLETGGRGYTF
>.|TRBJ2-1|TRBD2|TRBV5-1
TGCGCCAGCAGCTTGGTGCGGACTAGGATCGATGAGCAGTTCTTC
CASSLVRTRIDEQFF
>.|TRBJ1-5|.|TRBV6-5
TGTGCCAGCAGCGAGGCTGGGGGGAATCAGCCCCAGCATTTT
CASSEAGGNQPQHF
>few|TRBJ2-7|TRBD1|TRBV7-9
TGTGCCAGCAGCTTGTACCGGGACAGGGGGAATGGGCAGTACTTC
CASSLYRDRGNGQYF
>.|TRBJ2-7|TRBD1|TRBV7-8
TGTGCCAGCAGCCCGGGACAGGGGAAAGACGAGCAGTACTTC
CASSPGQGKDEQYF
>.|TRBJ2-3|.|TRBV7-9
TGTGCCAGCAGCAGAGAGGGGGTTGGGACAGATACGCAGTATTTT
CASSREGVGTDTQYF
>.|TRBJ2-1|TRBD1|TRBV5-1
TGCGCCAGCAGCTTGGCCGGACAGGGCAATGAGCAGTTCTTC
CASSLAGQGNEQFF
>.|TRBJ1-5|.|TRBV6-5
TGTGCCAGCAGGTCGGGCAATCAGCCCCAGCATTTT
CASRSGNQPQHF
>.|TRBJ2-6|TRBD2|TRBV9
TGTGCCAGCAGCCTGGGACTAGCAGTCTCCTCTGGGGCCAACGTCCTGACTTTC
CASSLGLAVSSGANVLTF
>.|TRBJ1-5|.|TRBV4-3
TGCGCCAGCAGCCAAGATTTAGGAGGGTTTCAGCCCCAGCATTTT
CASSQDLGGFQPQHF
>.|TRBJ2-1|.|TRBV29-1
TGCAGCGTGCGACAGTCCTACAATGAGCAGTTCTTC
CSVRQSYNEQFF
>.|TRBJ2-3|.|TRBV9
TGTGCCAGCAGTGCCCTGGGGGCCCAGACAGATACGCAGTATTTT
CASSALGAQTDTQYF
>.|TRBJ1-4|.|TRBV5-4
TGTGCCAGCAGCTTGGGGGGCAGGCAGAATGAAAAACTGTTTTTT
CASSLGGRQNEKLFF
>.|TRBJ2-7|.|TRBV28
TGTGCCAGCAGCCAATACGGGACATTCCACGAGCAGTACTTC
CASSQYGTFHEQYF
>.|TRBJ1-1|.|TRBV5-5
TGTGCCAGCAGCTTGGCAGAGAACACTGAAGCTTTCTTT
CASSLAENTEAFF
>once|TRBJ1-5|TRBD1|TRBV10-2
TGCGCCAGCAGTGAGTCGACAGGGAGAAAGCCCCAGCATTTT
CASSESTGRKPQHF
>.|TRBJ2-7|TRBD1|TRBV5-1
TGCGCCAGCAGTCCCGGGACAGGGCGACACGAGCAGTACTTC
CASSPGTGRHEQYF
>.|TRBJ2-7|.|TRBV13
TGTGCCAGCAGCTTCCTCTACGAGCAGTACTTC
CASSFLYEQYF
>few|TRBJ2-2|TRBD2|TRBV4-2
TGTGCCAGCAGCCACGGCGGGGGGCTAGGCACCGGGGAGCTGTTTTTT
CASSHGGGLGTGELFF
>.|TRBJ2-5|.|TRBV5-4
TGTGCCAGCACCACCCTCGGGAGTCCAGAGACCCAGTACTTC
CASTTLGSPETQYF
>.|TRBJ2-7|.|TRBV29-1
TGCAGCGCGGCATGGGGGGGCCTTTCGGATGGGCAGTACTTC
CSAAWGGLSDGQYF
>once|TRBJ2-5|.|TRBV6-1
TGTGCCAGCAGTGAAGCAGGAAGGGGCATAGAGACCCAGTACTTC
CASSEAGRGIETQYF
>.|TRBJ1-3|.|TRBV6-5
TGTGCCAGCCAGCCCAGGCAGACCTCTGGAAACACCATATATTTT
CASQPRQTSGNTIYF
>.|TRBJ1-6|.|TRBV9
TGTGCCAGCAGCGTAGCAGGGGACTCCTATAATTCACCCCTCCACTTT
CASSVAGDSYNSPLHF
>few|TRBJ2-2|TRBD2|TRBV5-5
TGTGCCAGCAGCCAACGACTAGCGGGGGTCACCGGGGAGCTGTTTTTT
CASSQRLAGVTGELFF
>.|TRBJ2-3|.|TRBV5-1
TGCGCCAGCAGCTGGAGGGCGACCGAAACAGATACGCAGTATTTT
CASSWRATETDTQYF
>.|TRBJ1-1|.|TRBV18
TGTGCCAGCTCACCAAGGGGCAGTATGAACACTGAAGCTTTCTTT
CASSPRGSMNTEAFF
>.|TRBJ1-5|.|TRBV19
TGTGCCAGTAGTCCCGACAAGCTCGGAGGTCAGCCCCAGCATTTT
CASSPDKLGGQPQHF
>once|TRBJ1-2|.|TRBV24-1
TGTGCCACCAGTGACCCCAGGGCACGGGGGAACTATGGCTACACCTTC
CATSDPRARGNYGYTF
>once|TRBJ2-5|TRBD1|TRBV9
TGTGCCAGCAGCCCCCGACAGGGGTATGTGGGAGAGACCCAGTACTTC
CASSPRQGYVGETQYF
>.|TRBJ2-4|TRBD2|TRBV7-8
TGTGCCAGCAGCTTGGGTCCCGGCGGGGGAAGGAACATTCAGTACTTC
CASSLGPGGGRNIQYF
>.|TRBJ1-2|TRBD1|TRBV7-9
TGTGCCAGCAGCTTAGCGGGCCGGGACAGGGGGCGAGATGGCTACACCTTC
CASSLAGRDRGRDGYTF
>.|TRBJ2-5|TRBD2|TRBV6-5
TGTGCCAGCAGTCCGGGACTAGTACAAAAGACCCAGTACTTC
CASSPGLVQKTQYF
>once|TRBJ1-2|.|TRBV6-4
TGTGCCAGCAGTCAGCGTCCTAACTATGGCTACACCTTC
CASSQRPNYGYTF
>.|TRBJ2-1|TRBD1|TRBV2
TGTGCCAGCAGATTGGGACAGGGATACAATGAGCAGTTCTTC
CASRLGQGYNEQFF
>.|TRBJ2-1|TRBD2|TRBV10-2
TGCGCCAGCAAGACCCTAGCGGGGGGGCCCCATGAGCAGTTCTTC
CASKTLAGGPHEQFF
>.|TRBJ2-5|.|TRBV9
TGTGCCAGCAGCGTAGTGGGGGGTTTATTAGAGACCCAGTACTTC
CASSVVGGLLETQYF
>once|TRBJ1-3|.|TRBV28
TGTGCCAGCCGGGGCCGGGGGATTGGAAACACCATATATTTT
CASRGRGIGNTIYF
>few|TRBJ2-3|TRBD2|TRBV6-6
TGTGCCAGCAGTCCGTATGCGGGAGGGCCATCGGGCACAGATACGCAGTATTTT
CASSPYAGGPSGTDTQYF
>.|TRBJ2-3|TRBD2|TRBV4-3
TGCGCCAGCAGCCCTGGGACTAGCGGGAGGACCGCCAAAGATACGCAGTATTTT
CASSPGTSGRTAKDTQYF
>.|TRBJ2-5|.|TRBV18
TGTGCCAGCTCACCACTCGGCAGGGGGACTGGAGAGACCCAGTACTTC
CASSPLGRGTGETQYF
>.|TRBJ2-7|.|TRBV4-3
TGCGCCAGCAGCCAAGGGGACTCCGGCTTCTACGAGCAGTACTTC
CASSQGDSGFYEQYF
>.|TRBJ2-2|TRBD2|TRBV7-2
TGTGCCAGCAGCTTAGAGCGGGAAAGCACCGGGGAGCTGTTTTTT
CASSLERESTGELFF
>.|TRBJ1-2|.|TRBV5-6
TGTGCCAGCAGCCAGGGGAGCATCTATGGCTACACCTTC
CASSQGSIYGYTF
>.|TRBJ2-1|TRBD1|TRBV10-1
TGCGCCAGCAGTGCCCGGGACAGGGTGTCCCATGAGCAGTTCTTC
CASSARDRVSHEQFF
>once|TRBJ2-5|TRBD2|TRBV7-2
TGTGCCAGCAGCCGGACTAGCGGGATCATGGAGACCCAGTACTTC
CASSRTSGIMETQYF
>.|TRBJ2-5|.|TRBV13
TGTGCCAGCAGCTCACAGCCCCTAGGACAGGAGACCCAGTACTTC
CASSSQPLGQETQYF
>.|TRBJ1-2|.|TRBV27
TGTGCCAGCAGTTTGGCAGGGCCTAACTATGGCTACACCTTC
CASSLAGPNYGYTF
>.|TRBJ2-2|TRBD2|TRBV5-1
TGCGCCAGCAGCTTGCCCCCGTCCGCCCGCGGGGGGCTCACCGGGGAGCTGTTTTTT
CASSLPPSARGGLTGELFF
>.|TRBJ2-7|.|TRBV5-1
TGCGCCAGCAGCTTGATGTCCCCGTCCTACGAGCAGTACTTC
CASSLMSPSYEQYF
>.|TRBJ2-1|TRBD1|TRBV5-1
TGCGCCAGCAGCTTTGGGGACAGGGGCTACAATGAGCAGTTCTTC
CASSFGDRGYNEQFF
>.|TRBJ1-1|TRBD1|TRBV5-1
TGCGCCAGCAGCTTCACAGGGGGCCTGAACACTGAAGCTTTCTTT
CASSFTGGLNTEAFF
>few|TRBJ2-3|.|TRBV5-4
TGTGCCAGTCAGGGGGGCGGTGGGGCAGATACGCAGTATTTT
CASQGGGGADTQYF